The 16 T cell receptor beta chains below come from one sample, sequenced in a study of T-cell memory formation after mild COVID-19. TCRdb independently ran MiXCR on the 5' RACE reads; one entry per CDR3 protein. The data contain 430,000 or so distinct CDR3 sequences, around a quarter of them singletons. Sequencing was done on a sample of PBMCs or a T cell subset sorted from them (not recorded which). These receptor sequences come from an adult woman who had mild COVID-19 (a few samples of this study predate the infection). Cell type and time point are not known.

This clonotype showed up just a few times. CDR3 region: CASSDDRAGSYEQYF. The CDR3 nucleotides are TGTGCCAGCAGCGACGACAGGGCGGGGTCCTACGAGCAGTACTTC. The V and J genes are TRBV6-2 or TRBV6-3 and TRBJ2-7; TRBD1 might be the D (7 bases). The CDR3 covers 15 residues. CDR1 and CDR2 from the germline V gene are MNHEY and SVGEGT. Trimming took off 6 bases at V and 1 base at J, with 16 bases between the two ends.

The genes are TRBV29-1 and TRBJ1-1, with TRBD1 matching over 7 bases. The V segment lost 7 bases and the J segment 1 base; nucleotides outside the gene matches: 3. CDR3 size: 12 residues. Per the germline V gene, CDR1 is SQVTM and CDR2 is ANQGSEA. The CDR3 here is CSGYRGNTEAFF. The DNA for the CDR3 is TGCAGCGGGTACAGGGGGAACACTGAAGCTTTCTTT.

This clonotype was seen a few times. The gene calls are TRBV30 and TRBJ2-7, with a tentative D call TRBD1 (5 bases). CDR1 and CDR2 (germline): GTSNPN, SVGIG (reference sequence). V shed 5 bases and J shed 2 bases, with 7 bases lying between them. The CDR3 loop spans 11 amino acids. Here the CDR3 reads CAWDRTYEQYF. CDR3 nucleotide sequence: TGTGCCTGGGACAGAACCTACGAGCAGTACTTC.

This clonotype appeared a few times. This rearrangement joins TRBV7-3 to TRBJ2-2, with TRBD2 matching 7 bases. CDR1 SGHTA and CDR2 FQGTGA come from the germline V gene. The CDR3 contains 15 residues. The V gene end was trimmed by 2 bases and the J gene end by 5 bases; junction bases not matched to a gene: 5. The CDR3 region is CASSLEGLQTGELFF. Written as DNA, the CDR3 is TGTGCCAGCAGCTTAGAGGGACTACAGACCGGGGAGCTGTTTTTT.

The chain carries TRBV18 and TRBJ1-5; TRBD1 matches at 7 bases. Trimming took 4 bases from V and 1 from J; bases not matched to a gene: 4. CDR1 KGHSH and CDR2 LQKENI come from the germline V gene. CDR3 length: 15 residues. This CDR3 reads CASSRGGTSNQPQHF. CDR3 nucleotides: TGTGCCAGCTCACGAGGGGGCACGAGCAATCAGCCCCAGCATTTT.

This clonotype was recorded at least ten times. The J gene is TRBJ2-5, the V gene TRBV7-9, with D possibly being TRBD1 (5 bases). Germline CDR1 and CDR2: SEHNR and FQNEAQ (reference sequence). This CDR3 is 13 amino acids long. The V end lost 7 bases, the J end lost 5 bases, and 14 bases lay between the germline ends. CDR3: CASTLTEQETQYF. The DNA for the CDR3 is TGTGCCAGCACCCTGACAGAACAGGAGACCCAGTACTTC.

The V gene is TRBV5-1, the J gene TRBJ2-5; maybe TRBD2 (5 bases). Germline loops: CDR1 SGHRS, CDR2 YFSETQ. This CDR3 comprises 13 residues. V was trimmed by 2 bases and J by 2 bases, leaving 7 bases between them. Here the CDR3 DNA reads TGCGCCAGCAGCTTAATAGCGCAAGAGACCCAGTACTTC. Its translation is CASSLIAQETQYF.

CDR3 in DNA: TGTGCCAGCAGCGTAGGTCCGGGTTCAAGTCAGCCCCAGCATTTT. Translated, it gives CASSVGPGSSQPQHF. The chain has TRBV9 and TRBJ1-5; D not certain. CDR3 size: 15 residues. Germline V gene lookup returns CDR1 SGDLS and CDR2 YYNGEE. The germline V and J ends were trimmed by 0 bases and 6 bases, with 13 bases remaining between them.

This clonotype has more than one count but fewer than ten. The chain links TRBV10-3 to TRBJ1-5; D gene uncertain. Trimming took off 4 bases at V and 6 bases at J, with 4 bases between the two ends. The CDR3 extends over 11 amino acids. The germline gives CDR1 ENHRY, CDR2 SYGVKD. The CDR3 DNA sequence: TGTGCCATCAGTGGGGGTCAGCCCCAGCATTTT. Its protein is CAISGGQPQHF.

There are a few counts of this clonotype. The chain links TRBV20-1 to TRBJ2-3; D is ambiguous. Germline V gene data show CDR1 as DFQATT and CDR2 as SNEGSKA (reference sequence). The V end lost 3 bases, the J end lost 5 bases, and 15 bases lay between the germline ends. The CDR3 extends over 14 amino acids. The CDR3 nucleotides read TGCAGTGCTAGTCCGATCCTCTCACGAGATACGCAGTATTTT. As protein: CSASPILSRDTQYF.

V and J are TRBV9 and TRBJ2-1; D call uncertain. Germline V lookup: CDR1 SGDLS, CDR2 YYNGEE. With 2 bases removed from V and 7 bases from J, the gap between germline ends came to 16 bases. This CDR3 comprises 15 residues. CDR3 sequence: CASSVSLTGFNEQFF. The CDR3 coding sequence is TGTGCCAGCAGCGTGAGCTTGACTGGATTTAATGAGCAGTTCTTC.

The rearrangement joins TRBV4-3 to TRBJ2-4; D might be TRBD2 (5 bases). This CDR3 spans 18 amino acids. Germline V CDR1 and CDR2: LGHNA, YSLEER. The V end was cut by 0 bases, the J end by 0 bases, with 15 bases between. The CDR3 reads CASSQEAGQLVAKNIQYF. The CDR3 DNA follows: TGCGCCAGCAGCCAAGAGGCGGGCCAGTTAGTAGCCAAAAACATTCAGTACTTC.

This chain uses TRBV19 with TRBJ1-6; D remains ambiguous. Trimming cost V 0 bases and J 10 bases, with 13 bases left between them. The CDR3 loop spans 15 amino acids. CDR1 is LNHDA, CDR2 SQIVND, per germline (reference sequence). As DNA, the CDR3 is TGTGCCAGTAGTATAGATATACAGACCGGCTCACCCCTCCACTTT. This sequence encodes CASSIDIQTGSPLHF.

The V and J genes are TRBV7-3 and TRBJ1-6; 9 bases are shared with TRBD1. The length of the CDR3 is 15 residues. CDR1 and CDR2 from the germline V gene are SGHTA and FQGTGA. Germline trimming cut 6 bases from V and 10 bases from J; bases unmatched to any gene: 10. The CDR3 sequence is CASSQLGQGSSPLHF. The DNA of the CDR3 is TGTGCCAGCAGTCAACTCGGACAGGGGTCGTCACCCCTCCACTTT.

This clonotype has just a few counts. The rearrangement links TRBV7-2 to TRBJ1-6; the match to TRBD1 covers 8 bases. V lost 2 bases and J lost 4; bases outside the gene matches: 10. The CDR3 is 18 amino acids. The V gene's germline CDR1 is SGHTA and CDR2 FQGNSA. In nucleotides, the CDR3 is TGTGCCAGCAGCTTATGGTCAAGGGGGACAGGATATAATTCACCCCTCCACTTT. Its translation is CASSLWSRGTGYNSPLHF.

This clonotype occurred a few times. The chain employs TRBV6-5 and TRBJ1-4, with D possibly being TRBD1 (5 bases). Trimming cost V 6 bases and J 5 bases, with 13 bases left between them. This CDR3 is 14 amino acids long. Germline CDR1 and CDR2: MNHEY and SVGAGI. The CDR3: CASSPGTVNEKLFF. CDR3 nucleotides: TGTGCCAGCAGCCCCGGGACGGTGAATGAAAAACTGTTTTTT.